A selection of T cell receptor beta chains follows, all from one sample in a study of blood T cells in healthy people across ages. TCRdb used MiXCR to reprocess the 5' RACE reads, holding one entry per CDR3 protein. The repertoire includes about 900,000 distinct CDR3 sequences, around 48% of them detected once, and about an eighth sits in the top ten. The sequenced sample was blood. Source of these receptors: a man aged 25 to 45 in good health. CDR3s include the opening cysteine and the closing phenylalanine or tryptophan. The D gene is left open where the match is weak. Size values are once, few and many counts, or a class for expanded clones, and some rows have none.

>few|TRBJ2-7|NA|14|TRBV5-1
CASSLVVTSYEQYF
TGCGCCAGCAGCTTGGTGGTCACATCCTACGAGCAGTACTTC
>NA|TRBJ2-5|TRBD2|16|TRBV4-1
CASSQVGVTSYETQYF
TGCGCCAGCAGCCAAGTCGGCGTGACTAGCTACGAGACCCAGTACTTC
>NA|TRBJ1-3|NA|14|TRBV6-6
CASTWDAEGNTIYF
TGTGCCAGCACGTGGGACGCTGAGGGAAACACCATATATTTT
>few|TRBJ2-7|NA|14|TRBV29-1
CSVEGQGNTYEQYF
TGCAGCGTGGAGGGTCAGGGGAACACCTACGAGCAGTACTTC
>NA|TRBJ1-1|TRBD1|17|TRBV7-2
CASSLVRGRFLDTEAFF
TGTGCCAGCAGCTTAGTAAGGGGGCGTTTTTTGGACACTGAAGCTTTCTTT
>once|TRBJ2-7|NA|15|TRBV15
CATSSRRAQNYEQYF
TGTGCCACCAGCAGTAGGCGAGCGCAAAACTACGAGCAGTACTTC
>NA|TRBJ2-3|NA|14|TRBV7-2
CASSLSVVEDTQYF
TGTGCCAGCAGCTTATCTGTGGTTGAAGATACGCAGTATTTT
>NA|TRBJ1-4|NA|13|TRBV27
CASSLLVNEKLFF
TGTGCCAGCAGTTTACTAGTTAATGAAAAACTGTTTTTT
>few|TRBJ1-2|TRBD1|14|TRBV20-1
CSARGQIVINGYTF
TGCAGTGCTAGGGGACAGATAGTTATTAATGGCTACACCTTC
>NA|TRBJ2-1|NA|14|TRBV6-6
CASSSTGTSNEQFF
TGTGCCAGCAGTTCAACCGGGACAAGCAATGAGCAGTTCTTC
>many|TRBJ2-7|NA|13|TRBV5-1
CASSLGDRGEQYF
TGCGCCAGCAGCTTAGGGGATAGAGGCGAGCAGTACTTC
>few|TRBJ2-3|NA|15|TRBV11-3
CASSLGAASTDTQYF
TGTGCCAGCAGCTTAGGGGCGGCTAGCACAGATACGCAGTATTTT
>NA|TRBJ2-3|TRBD1|15|TRBV5-1
CASGPRDRGTDTQYF
TGCGCCAGCGGGCCACGGGACAGGGGCACAGATACGCAGTATTTT
>NA|TRBJ2-4|TRBD1|14|TRBV29-1
CSVEDRGQGNIQYF
TGCAGCGTTGAAGATAGGGGGCAGGGGAACATTCAGTACTTC
>NA|TRBJ2-1|NA|15|TRBV29-1
CSVVPFSGAYNEQFF
TGCAGCGTTGTGCCGTTTAGTGGCGCCTACAATGAGCAGTTCTTC
>many|TRBJ2-5|TRBD2|18|TRBV27
CASSPGTSGIPTQETQYF
TGTGCCAGCAGTCCGGGGACTAGCGGGATTCCCACTCAAGAGACCCAGTACTTC